This TCR beta chain stems from a study of blood T cell repertoires in COVID-19. About the research overall: Some COVID-19 samples were acute and others convalescent; all came from the United States, Italy and Spain. T cells, B-cell-depleted T cells, or PBMCs supplied cDNA or gDNA.

Authors' methods: Nucleated cell number was recorded as an estimate derived from reference gene primer amplification. Produced via immunoSEQ multiplex PCR; TCRdb's table is partial and in-frame only. For V, J and clone size, that table is used; D and trimming come from the DNA. The table includes 55,000 to 65,000 clones, 85% to 90% detected once. The germline CDR1 and CDR2 sequences are SGHNT and YENEEA. CDR3 size: 14 residues. V was shortened by 5 bases and J by 3 bases, with 13 bases between the two germline ends. The V gene is TRBV11-3, the J gene TRBJ1-1, with D perhaps matching TRBD1 (5 bases). Sequences were obtained from peripheral blood. The clonotype originates from a human donor with active COVID-19. The donor label of this sample is uncertain. CDR3 residues: CASSPTRGDTEAFF. In DNA, the CDR3 is TGTGCCAGCAGCCCAACACGGGGGGACACTGAAGCTTTCTTT.